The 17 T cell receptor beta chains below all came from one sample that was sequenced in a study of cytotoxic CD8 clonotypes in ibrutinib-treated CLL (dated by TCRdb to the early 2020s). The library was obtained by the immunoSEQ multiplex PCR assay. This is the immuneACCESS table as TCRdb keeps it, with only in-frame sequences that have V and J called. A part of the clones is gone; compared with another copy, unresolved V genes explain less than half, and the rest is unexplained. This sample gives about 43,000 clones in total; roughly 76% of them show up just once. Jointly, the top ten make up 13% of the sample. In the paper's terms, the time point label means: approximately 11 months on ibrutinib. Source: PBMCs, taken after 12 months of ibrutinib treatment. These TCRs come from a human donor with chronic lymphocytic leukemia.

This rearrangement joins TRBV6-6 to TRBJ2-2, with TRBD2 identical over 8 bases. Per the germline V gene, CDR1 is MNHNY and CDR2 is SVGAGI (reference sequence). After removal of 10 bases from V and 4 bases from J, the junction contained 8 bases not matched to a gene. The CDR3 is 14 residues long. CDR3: CATQDRGGTGELFF. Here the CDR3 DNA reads TGTGCCACCCAAGACCGGGGGGGCACCGGGGAGCTGTTTTTT.

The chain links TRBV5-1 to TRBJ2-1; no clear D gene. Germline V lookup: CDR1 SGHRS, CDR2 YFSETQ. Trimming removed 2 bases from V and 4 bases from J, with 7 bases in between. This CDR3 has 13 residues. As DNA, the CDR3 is TGCGCCAGCAGCTTCGGCATATACAATGAGCAGTTCTTC. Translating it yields CASSFGIYNEQFF.

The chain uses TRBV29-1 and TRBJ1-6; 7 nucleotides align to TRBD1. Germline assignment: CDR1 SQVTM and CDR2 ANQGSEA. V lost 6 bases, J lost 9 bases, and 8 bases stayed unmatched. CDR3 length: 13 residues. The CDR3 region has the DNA TGCAGCGTGGAGACAGGGTTTGGTTCACCCCTCCACTTT. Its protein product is CSVETGFGSPLHF.

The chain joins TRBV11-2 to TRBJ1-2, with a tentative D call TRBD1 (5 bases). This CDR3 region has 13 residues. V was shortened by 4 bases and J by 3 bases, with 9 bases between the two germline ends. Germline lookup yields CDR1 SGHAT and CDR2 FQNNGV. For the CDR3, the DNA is TGTGCCAGCAGCTCCGGGGCAGACTATGGCTACACCTTC. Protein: CASSSGADYGYTF.

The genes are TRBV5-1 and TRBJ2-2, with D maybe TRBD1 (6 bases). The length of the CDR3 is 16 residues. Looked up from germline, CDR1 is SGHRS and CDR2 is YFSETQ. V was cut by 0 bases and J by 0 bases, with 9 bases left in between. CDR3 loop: CASSLVGQSNTGELFF. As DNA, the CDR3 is TGCGCCAGCAGCTTGGTAGGACAGTCGAACACCGGGGAGCTGTTTTTT.

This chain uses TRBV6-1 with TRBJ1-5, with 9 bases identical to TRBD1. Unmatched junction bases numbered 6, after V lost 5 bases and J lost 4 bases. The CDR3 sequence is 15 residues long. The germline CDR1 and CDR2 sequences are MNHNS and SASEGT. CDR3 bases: TGTGCCAGCAGTCCGACAGGGGGTACGAATCAGCCCCAGCATTTT. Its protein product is CASSPTGGTNQPQHF.

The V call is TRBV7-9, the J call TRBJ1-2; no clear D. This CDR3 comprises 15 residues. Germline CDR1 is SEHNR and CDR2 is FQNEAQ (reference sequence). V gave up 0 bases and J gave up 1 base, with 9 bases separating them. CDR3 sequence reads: CASSLAAGLNYGYTF. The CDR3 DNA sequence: TGTGCCAGCAGCTTAGCGGCGGGCCTTAACTATGGCTACACCTTC.

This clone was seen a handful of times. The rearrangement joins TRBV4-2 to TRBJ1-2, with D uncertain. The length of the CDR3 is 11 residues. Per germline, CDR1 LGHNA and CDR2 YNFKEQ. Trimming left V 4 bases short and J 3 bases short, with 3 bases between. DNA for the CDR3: TGTGCCAGCAGCCGGGACTATGGCTACACCTTC. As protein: CASSRDYGYTF.

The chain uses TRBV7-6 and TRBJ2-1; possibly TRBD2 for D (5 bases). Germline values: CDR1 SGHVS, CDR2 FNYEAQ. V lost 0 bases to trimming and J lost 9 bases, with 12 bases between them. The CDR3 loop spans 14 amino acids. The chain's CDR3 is CASSLARVGTEQFF. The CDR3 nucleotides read TGTGCCAGCAGCTTAGCGAGGGTGGGCACTGAGCAGTTCTTC. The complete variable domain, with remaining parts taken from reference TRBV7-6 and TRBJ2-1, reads GAGVSQSPRYKVTKRGQDVALRCDPISGHVSLYWYRQALGQGPEFLTYFNYEAQQDKSGLPNDRFSAERPEGSISTLTIQRTEQRDSAMYRCASSLARVGTEQFFGPGTRLTVL.

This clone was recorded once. Here the CDR3 reads CASSQGQGTGNTIYF. The CDR3 region has the DNA TGTGCCAGCAGCCAGGGACAGGGCACTGGAAACACCATATATTTT. The chain uses TRBV7-3 and TRBJ1-3, with 9 bases that match TRBD1. CDR1 SGHTA and CDR2 FQGTGA come from the germline V gene. The CDR3 covers 15 residues. V trimming: 5 bases; J trimming: 2 bases; junction bases outside the gene matches: 4.

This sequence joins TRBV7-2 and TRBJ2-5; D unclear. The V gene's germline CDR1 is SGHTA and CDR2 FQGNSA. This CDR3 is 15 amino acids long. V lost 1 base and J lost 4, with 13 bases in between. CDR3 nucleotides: TGTGCCAGCAGCTTAGGGTTGACGATGGGAGAGACCCAGTACTTC. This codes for CASSLGLTMGETQYF.

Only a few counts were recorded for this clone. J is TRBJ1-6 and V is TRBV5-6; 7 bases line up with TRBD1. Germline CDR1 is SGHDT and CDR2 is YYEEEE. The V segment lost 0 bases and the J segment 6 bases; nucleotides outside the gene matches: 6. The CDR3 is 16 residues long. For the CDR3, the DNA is TGTGCCAGCAGCTTGGGTACCGGGACAGTTAATTCACCCCTCCACTTT. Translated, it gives CASSLGTGTVNSPLHF.

CDR3: CASSSSDGRLSSYNSPLHF. The CDR3 bases are TGTGCCAGCAGTTCCTCAGACGGCCGGCTGAGCTCCTATAATTCACCCCTCCACTTT. The chain carries TRBV27 and TRBJ1-6; D call uncertain. This CDR3 is built from 19 residues. Germline V gene data show CDR1 as MNHEY and CDR2 as SMNVEV (reference sequence). V lost 4 bases to trimming and J lost 0 bases, with 19 bases between them.

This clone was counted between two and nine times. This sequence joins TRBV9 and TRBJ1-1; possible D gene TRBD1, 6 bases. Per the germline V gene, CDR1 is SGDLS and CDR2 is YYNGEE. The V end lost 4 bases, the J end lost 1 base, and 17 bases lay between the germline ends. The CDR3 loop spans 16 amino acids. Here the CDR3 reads CASSSPRQGRNTEAFF. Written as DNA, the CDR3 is TGTGCCAGCAGCAGCCCGAGGCAGGGGAGGAACACTGAAGCTTTCTTT.

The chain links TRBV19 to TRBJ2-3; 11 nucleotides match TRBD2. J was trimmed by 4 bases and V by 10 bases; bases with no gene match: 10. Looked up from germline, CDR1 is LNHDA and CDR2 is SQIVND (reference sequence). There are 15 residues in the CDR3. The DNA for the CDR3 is TGTGCCACTAAGACTAGCGGGGATTCTGCAGATACGCAGTATTTT. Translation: CATKTSGDSADTQYF.

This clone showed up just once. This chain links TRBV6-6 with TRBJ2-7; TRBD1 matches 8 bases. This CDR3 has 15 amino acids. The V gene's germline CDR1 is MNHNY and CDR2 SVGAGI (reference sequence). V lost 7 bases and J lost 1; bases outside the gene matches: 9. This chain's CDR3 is CASTLAGTGSYEQYF. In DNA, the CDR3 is TGTGCCAGCACCTTAGCCGGGACAGGATCCTACGAGCAGTACTTC.

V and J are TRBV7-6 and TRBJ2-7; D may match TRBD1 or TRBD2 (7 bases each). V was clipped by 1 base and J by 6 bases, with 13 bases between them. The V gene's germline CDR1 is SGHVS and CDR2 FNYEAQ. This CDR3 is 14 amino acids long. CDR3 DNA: TGTGCCAGCAGCTTAGGTTCCAGGGGGGGCGAGCAGTACTTC. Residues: CASSLGSRGGEQYF.